These T cell receptor beta chains were read from a single sample in a study of human T cells and chemical hapten exposure. One entry per CDR3 protein, called by TCRdb with MiXCR from the RACE reads. Among 110,000 to 150,000 distinct CDR3 sequences listed, about 12% were seen once. The starting material was whole blood, obtained in connection with sensitization to the hapten diphenylcyclopropenone (DPC). All receptors come from a woman in her forties or fifties with alopecia areata. Some clones in this sample may be carry-over from other donors' samples. Both conserved end residues are part of each CDR3. The D gene is left open where the match is weak. Size is omitted from some rows. Given values are once, few, many or a class for expanded clones.

d_call clone_size j_call v_call cdr3_aa cdr3_nt
. few TRBJ2-7 TRBV27 CASKPGRLSYEQYF TGTGCCAGCAAACCGGGACGTCTCTCCTACGAGCAGTACTTC
. . TRBJ2-1 TRBV25-1 CASSVRAYVNEQFF TGTGCCAGCAGTGTACGCGCTTACGTCAATGAGCAGTTCTTC
TRBD2 . TRBJ2-7 TRBV20-1 CSASGTSGRGTGEQYF TGCAGTGCTAGCGGGACTAGCGGGAGAGGAACCGGCGAGCAGTACTTC
TRBD2 . TRBJ2-1 TRBV2 CASSRAGGRTNEQFF TGTGCCAGCAGTCGAGCGGGAGGCCGTACAAATGAGCAGTTCTTC
. many TRBJ1-6 TRBV7-2 CASSFSAGSSYNSPLHF TGTGCCAGCAGCTTTTCCGCGGGAAGCTCCTATAATTCACCCCTCCACTTT
. . TRBJ2-1 TRBV7-2 CASSLTPSLSSYNEQFF TGTGCCAGCAGCCTAACCCCTAGCCTTAGCTCCTACAATGAGCAGTTCTTC
TRBD2 . TRBJ2-1 TRBV6-5 CASGYSLAGEGKQFF TGTGCCAGCGGTTACTCGCTAGCGGGAGAGGGAAAGCAGTTCTTC
TRBD2 few TRBJ2-7 TRBV28 CASSAPGLASYEQYF TGTGCCAGCAGCGCTCCGGGACTAGCGTCCTACGAGCAGTACTTC
. . TRBJ2-1 TRBV19 CASSIDSRSYNEQFF TGTGCCAGTAGTATCGACAGTCGCTCCTACAATGAGCAGTTCTTC
. . TRBJ2-7 TRBV6-6 CASSYDRLWAEQYF TGTGCCAGCAGTTACGACCGCCTATGGGCCGAGCAGTACTTC
TRBD1 . TRBJ1-2 TRBV6-5 CASSRRDRIGDGYTF TGTGCCAGCAGTCGCCGGGACAGGATAGGAGATGGCTACACCTTC
. few TRBJ1-2 TRBV5-4 CASSLARGHPSYGYTF TGTGCCAGCAGCTTGGCCAGAGGGCATCCGTCCTATGGCTACACCTTC
TRBD2 . TRBJ2-3 TRBV10-1 CASSPSGRPTDTQYF TGCGCCAGCAGTCCTAGCGGGAGGCCCACAGATACGCAGTATTTT
. many TRBJ2-5 TRBV9 CASSVGTARETQYF TGTGCCAGCAGCGTAGGTACAGCCCGAGAGACCCAGTACTTC
. . TRBJ2-2 TRBV3-1 CASRGIRELFF TGTGCCAGCAGGGGTATCCGGGAGCTGTTTTTT
. many TRBJ2-2 TRBV27 CASSFSLRGAVTGELFF TGTGCCAGCAGTTTCAGCCTTCGGGGGGCGGTCACCGGGGAGCTGTTTTTT
. . TRBJ2-1 TRBV27 CASCPGGGSYNEQFF TGTGCCAGCTGCCCTGGAGGGGGCTCCTACAATGAGCAGTTCTTC
. many TRBJ2-7 TRBV10-3 CAISAIGSSYEQYF TGTGCCATCAGCGCCATCGGGTCCTCCTACGAGCAGTACTTC
. few TRBJ2-7 TRBV29-1 CSAEIGRGSEQYF TGCAGCGCCGAAATTGGACGAGGGTCCGAGCAGTACTTC
. many TRBJ2-7 TRBV15 CATSLGPYEQYF TGTGCCACCAGCCTCGGTCCCTACGAGCAGTACTTC
. many TRBJ2-1 TRBV24-1 CATSHYNEQFF TGTGCCACCAGTCATTACAATGAGCAGTTCTTC
. many TRBJ2-3 TRBV20-1 CSALGRLAGTDTQYF TGCAGTGCTCTTGGACGCCTGGCCGGCACAGATACGCAGTATTTT
. few TRBJ1-4 TRBV30 CAWSGNGILNEKLFF TGTGCCTGGAGTGGAAACGGGATATTAAATGAAAAACTGTTTTTT
. many TRBJ2-3 TRBV5-1 CASSPPITGGTDTQYF TGCGCCAGCAGCCCGCCGATCACTGGGGGCACAGATACGCAGTATTTT
. many TRBJ2-2 TRBV6-5 CASTPRGARGGELFF TGTGCCAGCACCCCGAGGGGAGCCCGAGGCGGGGAGCTGTTTTTT
TRBD2 many TRBJ2-7 TRBV20-1 CSAAPLTSTSSYEQYF TGCAGTGCGGCCCCCTTGACTAGCACTAGCTCCTACGAGCAGTACTTC
. few TRBJ2-2 TRBV6-2/TRBV6-3 CASTPRQNTGELFF TGTGCCAGCACCCCCCGACAGAACACCGGGGAGCTGTTTTTT
. . TRBJ2-7 TRBV20-1 CSATQGIYGYEQYF TGCAGTGCTACTCAGGGTATATACGGCTACGAGCAGTACTTC
. few TRBJ2-1 TRBV6-1 CATRRAEEQFF TGTGCCACCCGGAGGGCTGAGGAGCAGTTCTTC
. . TRBJ2-3 TRBV12-3/TRBV12-4 CASSLYGLPATQYF TGTGCCAGCAGTCTGTACGGACTGCCAGCCACGCAGTATTTT
TRBD2 . TRBJ2-7 TRBV11-2 CASSSNGLAVAEQYF TGTGCCAGCAGCTCGAATGGGCTAGCGGTCGCCGAGCAGTACTTC
. few TRBJ2-2 TRBV12-3/TRBV12-4 CASRLLNTGELFF TGTGCCAGCAGGCTTCTCAACACCGGGGAGCTGTTTTTT
TRBD2 . TRBJ2-7 TRBV28 CASRGGGRAYEQYF TGTGCCAGCAGGGGCGGCGGGAGGGCCTACGAGCAGTACTTC
. few TRBJ2-3 TRBV29-1 CSGRPGGRDTQYF TGCAGCGGGAGACCGGGGGGCAGGGATACGCAGTATTTT
TRBD1 . TRBJ2-7 TRBV5-4 CASSPPWGTGLYEQYF TGTGCCAGCAGCCCTCCTTGGGGGACAGGGCTCTACGAGCAGTACTTC
. many TRBJ1-5 TRBV28 CASRRTGRAGNQPQHF TGTGCCAGCAGGCGTACAGGGAGAGCGGGCAATCAGCCCCAGCATTTT
. few TRBJ2-7 TRBV2 CASGETVTPAGYEQYF TGTGCCAGCGGAGAGACAGTTACCCCTGCTGGGTACGAGCAGTACTTC
TRBD1 few TRBJ1-4 TRBV5-4 CASSLAGGAGEKLFF TGTGCCAGCAGCCTCGCAGGGGGCGCTGGTGAAAAACTGTTTTTT
TRBD1 few TRBJ2-7 TRBV27 CASSPPARGSYEQYF TGTGCCAGCAGTCCCCCCGCCAGGGGGTCCTACGAGCAGTACTTC
. many TRBJ1-2 TRBV20-1 CSASPGPRRGDGYTF TGCAGTGCGAGTCCAGGCCCCCGGAGAGGGGATGGCTACACCTTC
. few TRBJ1-1 TRBV30 CAWSVLQGTEAFF TGTGCCTGGAGTGTACTACAGGGCACTGAAGCTTTCTTT
. few TRBJ1-3 TRBV18 CASSAGRADFGTIYF TGTGCCAGCTCAGCCGGACGGGCCGACTTTGGCACCATATATTTT
TRBD1 many TRBJ2-4 TRBV18 CASSPTRDSGSLAKNIQYF TGTGCCAGCTCGCCTACTCGGGACAGTGGATCACTAGCCAAAAACATTCAGTACTTC
. many TRBJ2-1 TRBV18 CASSPPGPLQFF TGTGCCAGCTCACCTCCGGGACCCCTCCAGTTCTTC
TRBD1 many TRBJ1-3 TRBV20-1 CSARDRMQGAFRSSGNTIYF TGCAGTGCTAGAGATCGGATGCAGGGGGCTTTTCGGAGCTCTGGAAACACCATATATTTT
. few TRBJ2-1 TRBV27 CASSLAGSSYNEQFF TGTGCCAGCAGTTTAGCCGGCAGCTCCTACAATGAGCAGTTCTTC
TRBD2 few TRBJ2-3 TRBV20-1 CSAPTGLAGKRTDTQYF TGCAGTGCACCAACCGGCCTAGCGGGGAAACGCACAGATACGCAGTATTTT
. . TRBJ2-1 TRBV7-9 CASSFGSTNEQFF TGTGCCAGCAGCTTTGGGAGTACCAATGAGCAGTTCTTC